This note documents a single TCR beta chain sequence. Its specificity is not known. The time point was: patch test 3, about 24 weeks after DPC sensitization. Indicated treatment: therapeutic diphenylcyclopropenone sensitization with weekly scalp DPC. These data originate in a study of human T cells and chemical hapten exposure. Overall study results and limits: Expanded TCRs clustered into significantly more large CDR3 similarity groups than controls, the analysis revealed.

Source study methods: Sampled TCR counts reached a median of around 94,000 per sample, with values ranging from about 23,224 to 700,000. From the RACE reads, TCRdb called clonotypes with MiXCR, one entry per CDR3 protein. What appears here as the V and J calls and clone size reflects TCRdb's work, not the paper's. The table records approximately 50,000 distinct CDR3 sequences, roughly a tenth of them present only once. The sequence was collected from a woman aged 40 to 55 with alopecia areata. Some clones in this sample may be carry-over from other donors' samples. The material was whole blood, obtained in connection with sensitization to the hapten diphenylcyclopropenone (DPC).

Here the CDR3 reads CASSLLGQGGWYSPLHF. The CDR3 DNA sequence: TGTGCCAGCAGCTTACTCGGACAGGGAGGGTGGTATTCACCCCTCCACTTT. The chain joins TRBV7-9 to TRBJ1-6; 8 bases are shared with TRBD1. CDR1 SEHNR and CDR2 FQNEAQ come from the germline V gene (reference sequence). The V gene end was trimmed by 2 bases and the J gene end by 8 bases; junction bases not matched to a gene: 11. The length of the CDR3 is 17 residues.